The TCR beta chain described here comes from a study of primary melanoma T cells and metastatic recurrence (dated by TCRdb to about 2020). About the investigation overall: The cohort comprised about 200 primary melanomas of stage T2 to T4, with thickness greater than 1 mm. The study tested whether T-cell fraction and T-cell repertoire clonality in primary melanoma tumors predicted patient outcome. The T-cell fraction measured by TCR beta sequencing was weighed against progression-free survival, the clinical outcome chosen for the comparison. The sequencing-derived T-cell fraction was compared with histopathological grading of tumor-infiltrating lymphocytes. Results the study describes overall, beyond this receptor: A T-cell fraction greater than 20% appeared to be protective whatever the ulceration status, mitotic rate or nodal disease. Reportedly, adding T-cell fraction to tumor thickness improved progression-free survival prediction more than adding any other histopathological variable did. The authors framed an effective T-cell-mediated antitumor response in primary melanoma only as a suggestion, not a demonstrated mechanism. Tumor T-cell fraction was reported to predict progression-free survival independently of thickness, ulceration, mitotic rate and age.

Inclusive of the bounding cysteine and phenylalanine, the CDR3 is 14 residues long. Only the CDR3 DNA stays, 42 bases, in frame from base 1. Looking up the germline V gene (reference sequence) yields CDR1 LNHDA and CDR2 SQIVND. The junction carries 12 bases between V and J, which are trimmed by 0 bases and 10 bases respectively. Comments on this clone: Its specific antigen is unknown. No much larger clonotype is one base removed from it; base qualities were not supplied.

Libraries were built with the immunoSEQ multiplex PCR assay. High-throughput sequencing of the T-cell receptor beta chain was performed on primary melanoma tumor tissue. In the paper's pipeline: TCRB CDR3 sharing between samples and the distribution of insertions and deletions were included in the repertoire analyses. A gradient-boosted model ranked how well the T-cell fraction predicted outcome compared with histopathological variables. The table comes from immuneACCESS by way of TCRdb, which keeps in-frame sequences with V and J called. Part of the clones is missing from these tables; in studies checked, under half for an unresolved V gene and the rest for unknown reasons. D and trimming were read from the DNA, whereas the V and J calls and clone size are those reported in that table. The sample data list 200 to 250 clones, and over 75% of these were observed just once. Approximately 15% of the sample rests with the top ten.

Each patient's primary melanoma had been surgically resected and was viewed as potentially curable, though still at risk of metastatic recurrence. The specimen was melanoma tumor tissue. This TCR was recovered from a human donor with melanoma. This chain joins TRBV19 to TRBJ1-4; a tentative D match to TRBD1 spans 5 bases. The sequenced DNA: TGTGCCAGTAGTATAGATCTAAGGCAGGGAAAACTGTTTTTT. Protein translation: CASSIDLRQGKLFF.